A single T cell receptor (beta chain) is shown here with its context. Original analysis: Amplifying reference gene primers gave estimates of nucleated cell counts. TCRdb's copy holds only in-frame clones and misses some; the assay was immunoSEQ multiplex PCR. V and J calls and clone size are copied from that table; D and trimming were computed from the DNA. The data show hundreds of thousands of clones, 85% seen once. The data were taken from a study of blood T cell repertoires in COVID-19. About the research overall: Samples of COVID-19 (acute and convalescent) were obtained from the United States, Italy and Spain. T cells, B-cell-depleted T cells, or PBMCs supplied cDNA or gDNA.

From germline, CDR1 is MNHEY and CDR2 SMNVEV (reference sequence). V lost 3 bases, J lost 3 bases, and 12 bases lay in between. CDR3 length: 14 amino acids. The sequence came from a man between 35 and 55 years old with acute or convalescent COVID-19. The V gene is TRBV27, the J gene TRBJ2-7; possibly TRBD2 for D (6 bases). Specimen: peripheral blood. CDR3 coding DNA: TGTGCCAGCAGTTTGGAGTGGGGGGTCTACGAGCAGTACTTC. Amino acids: CASSLEWGVYEQYF.